This T cell receptor (beta chain) was sequenced during a study of cytomegalovirus exposure and HLA in healthy donors (TCRdb year 2017). For the study in its entirety: According to a later analysis, the 120 validation repertoires were produced on the same platform as the 666 repertoires of the first cohort. The study was designed to test whether signatures of past pathogen exposure could be identified by cataloging public T cell receptors. In addition to the first cohort of 666 subjects, a separate validation cohort of 120 different subjects was used. High-throughput TCR immunosequencing, statistical association of individual TCRs with disease status, and machine learning were combined to predict cytomegalovirus infection status. Broader findings and caveats from the paper: Subsequent analysis determined that TCRs grouped into clusters in the first cohort also showed a tendency toward co-occurrence across the roughly 110 validation repertoires, and approximately 94% of cluster scores exceeded 0. The validation cohort had no HLA typing available for a later analysis, so co-occurrence within that cohort was assessed over all 130 or so repertoires. Three of the identified cytomegalovirus-associated TCR beta chains were confirmed in vitro to be specific for cytomegalovirus antigens. Cytomegalovirus status was reported to be diagnosed by the classifier with high specificity and sensitivity in both the original and validation cohorts. The authors suggested that the approach could potentially be extended to other disease states and immunological phenotypes. A total of 150 or so TCR beta chains were listed by the study as associated with cytomegalovirus. Most TCR sequences were observed very rarely across donors, whereas some public TCRs were present in many individuals.

Receptor amplification or capture employed the immunoSEQ multiplex PCR assay. Per the authors' processing: To diagnose cytomegalovirus status from the catalog of TCR beta chain sequences, a statistical classification framework was built. The immuneACCESS repertoire file appears here via TCRdb, limited to in-frame rearrangements. These files lack a portion of the clones; in checked studies, under half of the deficit traces to unresolved V genes, and the cause of the others is not known. The DNA was the basis for D and trimming; V, J and clone size are from that table. Across this sample there are fewer than 70,000 clones, with approximately 96% seen only once. Approximately 0.94% of the sample is in the top ten clones. From cysteine to phenylalanine, the CDR3 is 15 amino acids long. Just the 45-base CDR3 DNA is kept, in frame starting at base 1. Sequences SGHNT (CDR1) and YYREEE (CDR2) are obtained from the germline V gene (reference sequence). V is cut back by 4 bases and J by 1 base, with 8 bases in the junction unmatched.

This clone was seen a handful of times. The target of this receptor is not known. Base quality data are lacking; no much larger clone is found one base away. The donors belonged to the validation cohort of over a hundred subjects, which was separate from the roughly 700-subject first cohort. The clonotype originates from a man aged 18 to 30 in good health and CMV-seronegative. The sequenced sample consisted of PBMCs. The chain was built from TRBV5-4 and TRBJ2-7, with 7 middle bases fitting TRBD1. The CDR3 region: CASSGKDRESYEQYF. The nucleotide sequence reads TGTGCCAGCAGCGGAAAAGACAGGGAATCCTACGAGCAGTACTTC.